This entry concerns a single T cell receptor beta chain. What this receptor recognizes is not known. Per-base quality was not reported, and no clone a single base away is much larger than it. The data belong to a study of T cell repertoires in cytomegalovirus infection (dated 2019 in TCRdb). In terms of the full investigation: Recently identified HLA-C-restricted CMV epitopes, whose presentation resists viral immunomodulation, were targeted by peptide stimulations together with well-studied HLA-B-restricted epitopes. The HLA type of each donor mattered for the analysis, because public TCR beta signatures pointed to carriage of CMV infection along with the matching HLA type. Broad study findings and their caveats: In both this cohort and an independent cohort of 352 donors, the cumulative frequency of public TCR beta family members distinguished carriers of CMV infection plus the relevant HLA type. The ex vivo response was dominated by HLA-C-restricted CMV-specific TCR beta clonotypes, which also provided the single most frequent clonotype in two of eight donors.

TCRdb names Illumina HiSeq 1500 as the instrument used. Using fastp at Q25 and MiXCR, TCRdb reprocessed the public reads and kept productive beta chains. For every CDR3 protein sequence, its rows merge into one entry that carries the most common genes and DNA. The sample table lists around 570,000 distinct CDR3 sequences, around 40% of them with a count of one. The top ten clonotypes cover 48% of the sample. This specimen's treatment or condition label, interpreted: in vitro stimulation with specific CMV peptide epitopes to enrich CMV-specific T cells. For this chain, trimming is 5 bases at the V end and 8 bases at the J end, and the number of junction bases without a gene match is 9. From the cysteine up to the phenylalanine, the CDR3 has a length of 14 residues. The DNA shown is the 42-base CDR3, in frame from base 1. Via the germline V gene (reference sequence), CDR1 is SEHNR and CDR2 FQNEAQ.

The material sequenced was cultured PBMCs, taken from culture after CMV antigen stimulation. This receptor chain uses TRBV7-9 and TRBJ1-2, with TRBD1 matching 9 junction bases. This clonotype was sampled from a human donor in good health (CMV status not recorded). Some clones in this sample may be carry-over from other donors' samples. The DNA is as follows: TGTGCCAGCAGCCACCGGGACAGGGATATCGGCTACACCTTC. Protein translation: CASSHRDRDIGYTF.